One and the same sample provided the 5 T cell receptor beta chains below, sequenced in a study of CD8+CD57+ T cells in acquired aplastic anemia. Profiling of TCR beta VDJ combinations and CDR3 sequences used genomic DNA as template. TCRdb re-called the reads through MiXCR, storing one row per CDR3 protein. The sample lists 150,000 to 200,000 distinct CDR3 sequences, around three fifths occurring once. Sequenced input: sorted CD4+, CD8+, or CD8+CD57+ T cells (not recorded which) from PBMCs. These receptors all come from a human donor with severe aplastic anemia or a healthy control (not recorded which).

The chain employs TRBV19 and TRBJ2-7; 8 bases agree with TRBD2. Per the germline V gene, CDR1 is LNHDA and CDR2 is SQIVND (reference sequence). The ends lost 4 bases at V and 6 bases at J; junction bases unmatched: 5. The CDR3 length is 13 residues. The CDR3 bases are TGTGCCAGTAGTAAGCGGGAGAGATCCGAGCAGTACTTC. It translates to CASSKRERSEQYF.

The CDR3 nucleotides are TGTGCCACCAGTGACCATTCGAAGGCAGGAAGATACTTC. This encodes CATSDHSKAGRYF. The chain carries TRBV24-1 and TRBJ2-7; D is undetermined. CDR3 length equals 13 residues. The V and J ends lost 4 bases and 13 bases respectively, with 19 bases between them. Germline lookup yields CDR1 KGHDR and CDR2 SFDVKD.

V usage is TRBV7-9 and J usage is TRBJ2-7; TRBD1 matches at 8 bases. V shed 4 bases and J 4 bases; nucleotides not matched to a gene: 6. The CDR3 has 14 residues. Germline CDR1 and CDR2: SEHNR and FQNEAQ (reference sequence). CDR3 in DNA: TGTGCCAGCAGCTCCGGGACAGGCTTTTACGAGCAGTACTTC. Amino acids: CASSSGTGFYEQYF.

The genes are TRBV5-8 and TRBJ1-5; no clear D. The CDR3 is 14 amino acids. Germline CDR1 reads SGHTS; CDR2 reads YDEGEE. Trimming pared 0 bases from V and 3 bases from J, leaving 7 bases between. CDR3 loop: CASSLEAVNQPQHF. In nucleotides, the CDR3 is TGTGCCAGCAGCTTGGAGGCAGTCAATCAGCCCCAGCATTTT.

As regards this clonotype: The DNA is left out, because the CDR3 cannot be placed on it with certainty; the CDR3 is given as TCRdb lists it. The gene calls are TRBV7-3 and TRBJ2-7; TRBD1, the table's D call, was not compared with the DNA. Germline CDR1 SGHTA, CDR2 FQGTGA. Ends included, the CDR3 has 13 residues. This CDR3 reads CASSLTFGGEQYF.